What follows are 24 T cell receptor beta chains derived from one specimen sequenced in a study of shared clonotypes between healthy human individuals. Sequencing used immunoSEQ multiplex PCR; TCRdb keeps in-frame clones, though not all of them. This table holds roughly 2,000,000 clones, about 95% found once. Terminally differentiated effector memory CD45RA+ cells were excluded by CCR7 positive selection of CD45RO-negative cells. Sequencing was carried out using naive CD8+ T cells sorted from blood. The receptors originated from a man between 18 and 35 years old in good health.

A note on this clone: The same CDR3 can be traced to other DNA sequences in this sample. The chain joins TRBV5-8 to TRBJ2-2, with 8 bases aligning to TRBD1. J was trimmed by 6 bases and V by 2 bases; bases with no gene match: 0. CDR3 length equals 13 residues. The germline V gene encodes CDR1 SGHTS and CDR2 YDEGEE. The CDR3 DNA reads as TGTGCCAGCAGCTTCAGGGGGCCCGGGGAGCTGTTTTTT. This codes for CASSFRGPGELFF. The full variable domain, completed using reference TRBV5-8 and TRBJ2-2, is EAGVTQSPTHLIKTRGQQATLRCSPISGHTSVYWYQQALGLGLQFLLWYDEGEERNRGNFPPRFSGRQFPNYSSELNVNALELEDSALYLCASSFRGPGELFFGEGSRLTVL.

The J gene is TRBJ1-1, the V gene TRBV4-2; D call uncertain. Trimming removed 0 bases at V and 10 bases at J, with 15 bases between. Germline CDR1 reads LGHNA; CDR2 reads YNFKEQ. This CDR3 is 14 amino acids long. The DNA of the CDR3 is TGTGCCAGCAGCCAAGATCTGGGTTTGGGAGCAGCTTTCTTT. It specifies CASSQDLGLGAAFF.

The CDR3 sequence is CASSLFSGTGEEQYF. CDR3 nucleotide sequence: TGCGCCAGCAGCCTGTTTTCTGGGACAGGGGAGGAGCAGTACTTC. This chain uses TRBV4-3 with TRBJ2-7; 10 positions agree with TRBD1. The CDR3 extends over 15 amino acids. J was trimmed by 7 bases and V by 4 bases; bases with no gene match: 10. The germline CDR1 and CDR2 sequences are LGHNA and YSLEER.

The chain is built from TRBV2 and TRBJ2-7, with D perhaps matching TRBD2 (5 bases). From germline, CDR1 is SNHLY and CDR2 FYNNEI. V was shortened by 1 base and J by 7 bases, with 17 bases between the two germline ends. The CDR3 consists of 15 residues. CDR3: CASSEGGQRSGEQYF. For the CDR3, the DNA is TGTGCCAGCAGTGAAGGCGGGCAGCGGTCGGGGGAGCAGTACTTC.

With respect to this clone: Other nucleotide sequences from this sample produce the same CDR3. The chain joins TRBV5-1 to TRBJ2-7; D is possibly TRBD1 or TRBD2 (5 bases each). CDR3 length equals 14 residues. V lost 2 bases, J lost 3 bases, and 12 bases lay in between. The germline CDR1 and CDR2 sequences are SGHRS and YFSETQ. As DNA, the CDR3 is TGCGCCAGCAGCTTTAGGGACGGTGGCTACGAGCAGTACTTC. It encodes CASSFRDGGYEQYF.

As for this clone: Other DNA sequences in the same sample also yield this CDR3. The gene calls are TRBV27 and TRBJ2-3; weak D call: TRBD2 (6 bases). The CDR3 covers 14 residues. Trimming took 3 bases from V and 3 from J, leaving 10 bases between them. Germline CDR1 reads MNHEY; CDR2 reads SMNVEV (reference sequence). The CDR3 sequence: CASSLGLATDTQYF. The CDR3 DNA sequence: TGTGCCAGCAGTTTGGGGCTAGCGACAGATACGCAGTATTTT.

The chain employs TRBV5-1 and TRBJ2-7; 8 positions agree with TRBD2. Germline V CDR1 and CDR2: SGHRS, YFSETQ. This CDR3 contains 16 residues. J was trimmed by 0 bases and V by 3 bases; bases with no gene match: 8. The CDR3 nucleotides are TGCGCCAGCAGCTCAATAGCGGGGATCAGCTCCTACGAGCAGTACTTC. Translation gives CASSSIAGISSYEQYF.

V usage is TRBV5-1 and J usage is TRBJ2-7; no clear D. V was clipped by 5 bases and J by 0 bases, with 12 bases between them. Germline V gene sequence: CDR1 SGHRS, CDR2 YFSETQ. This CDR3 is 14 amino acids long. The CDR3 DNA reads TGCGCCAGCAGAATCAGTCTCCCCTCCTACGAGCAGTACTTC. Translated, it gives CASRISLPSYEQYF.

This chain uses TRBV19 with TRBJ1-1, with D possibly being TRBD1 (5 bases). V lost 5 bases and J lost 4, with 20 bases in between. Germline V gene lookup returns CDR1 LNHDA and CDR2 SQIVND (reference sequence). The CDR3 has 16 amino acids. In DNA form, the CDR3 reads TGTGCCAGTAGTGGTGGGGCGGGTTGGTTTGGCACTGAAGCTTTCTTT. Amino acids: CASSGGAGWFGTEAFF.

The genes are TRBV5-1 and TRBJ1-5; D gene uncertain. Germline V CDR1 and CDR2: SGHRS, YFSETQ. V gave up 6 bases and J gave up 6 bases, with 16 bases separating them. The CDR3 runs to 14 residues. In DNA form, the CDR3 reads TGCGCCAGCAACTCGTCCCGGCGATTTCAGCCCCAGCATTTT. Protein product: CASNSSRRFQPQHF.

This sequence joins TRBV14 and TRBJ2-7; no definite D call. The CDR3 extends over 12 amino acids. Germline-derived CDR1 and CDR2 are SGHDN and FVKESK. Trimming removed 3 bases from V and 5 bases from J, with 8 bases in between. The CDR3 loop reads CASSHERNEQYF. CDR3 DNA: TGTGCCAGCAGCCACGAAAGAAACGAGCAGTACTTC. Full variable domain (outside the CDR3, taken from reference TRBV14 and TRBJ2-7): EAGVTQFPSHSVIEKGQTVTLRCDPISGHDNLYWYRRVMGKEIKFLLHFVKESKQDESGMPNNRFLAERTGGTYSTLKVQPAELEDSGVYFCASSHERNEQYFGPGTRLTVT.

This clone is a singleton in its sample. V gene TRBV9 combines with J gene TRBJ2-3, with TRBD2 matching over 8 bases. Germline V lookup: CDR1 SGDLS, CDR2 YYNGEE. Germline trimming cut 1 base from V and 1 base from J; bases unmatched to any gene: 5. This CDR3 is built from 16 residues. The CDR3 loop reads CASSVNSGEGTDTQYF. In nucleotides, the CDR3 is TGTGCCAGCAGCGTAAATAGCGGGGAGGGCACAGATACGCAGTATTTT.

Points on this clone: An end of the junction does not agree with germline; a read error may underlie this. The chain joins TRBV15 to TRBJ2-1; 7 positions match TRBD2. The germline V gene encodes CDR1 LNHNV and CDR2 YYDKDF (reference sequence). CDR3 length: 16 amino acids. The CDR3 sequence: CAISLHTSESYNEQFF. In DNA form, the CDR3 reads TGTGCCATCAGCCTTCATACTAGCGAATCCTACAATGAGCAGTTCTTC.

The chain links TRBV27 to TRBJ2-7, with 12 bases aligning to TRBD2. This CDR3 is 14 amino acids long. The germline V gene has CDR1 MNHEY and CDR2 SMNVEV (reference sequence). J was trimmed by 4 bases and V by 5 bases; bases with no gene match: 3. Here the CDR3 DNA reads TGTGCCAGCAGTATACTAGCGGGAGGTTACGAGCAGTACTTC. It specifies CASSILAGGYEQYF.

The V gene is TRBV7-9, the J gene TRBJ1-1; D ambiguous. This CDR3 contains 14 residues. From germline, CDR1 is SEHNR and CDR2 FQNEAQ (reference sequence). V lost 5 bases and J 6 bases, leaving 16 bases between the germline ends. CDR3 sequence reads: CASSHKPGTAEAFF. Written as DNA, the CDR3 is TGTGCCAGCAGCCACAAACCCGGCACTGCTGAAGCTTTCTTT.

In DNA form, the CDR3 reads TGTGCCAGCAGTTATACAGGGACAGAAGAGACCCAGTACTTC. Translated: CASSYTGTEETQYF. The V call is TRBV6-5, the J call TRBJ2-5, with 7 nucleotides matching TRBD1. In germline, CDR1 is MNHEY, CDR2 SVGAGI. The CDR3 runs to 14 residues. V dropped 3 bases and J dropped 3; count of bases not matched to a gene: 4.

V usage is TRBV30 and J usage is TRBJ2-1, with D hard to call. This CDR3 is built from 14 residues. Germline V gene data show CDR1 as GTSNPN and CDR2 as SVGIG (reference sequence). V lost 1 base to trimming and J lost 6 bases, with 13 bases between them. CDR3 protein: CAWSGVSLGNEQFF. DNA of the CDR3: TGTGCCTGGAGTGGGGTTTCTCTGGGCAATGAGCAGTTCTTC.

The chain is built from TRBV6-6 and TRBJ1-6; D is unresolved. V shed 4 bases and J shed 3 bases, with 4 bases lying between them. CDR3 length equals 13 residues. Germline V CDR1 and CDR2: MNHNY, SVGAGI (reference sequence). The CDR3 DNA is TGTGCCAGCAGTTCCGACTATAATTCACCCCTCCACTTT. This sequence encodes CASSSDYNSPLHF.

This chain links TRBV10-1 with TRBJ2-7, with 8 bases matching TRBD2. V was clipped by 4 bases and J by 7 bases; unmatched bases: 9. The CDR3 is 14 residues long. Germline assignment: CDR1 WNHNN and CDR2 SYGVQD (reference sequence). CDR3 nucleotides: TGCGCCAGCAGTGCCTCCCTACTAGCGGTGGAGCAGTACTTC. Its protein product is CASSASLLAVEQYF.

A few counts support this clone. The same CDR3 also results from other DNA sequences found in this sample. The chain employs TRBV7-2 and TRBJ1-1, with D tentatively TRBD1 (5 bases). This CDR3 comprises 13 residues. CDR1 is SGHTA and CDR2 is FQGNSA in the germline V gene. Trimming took 1 base from V and 7 from J, leaving 10 bases between them. CDR3 amino acids: CASSLGTGFEAFF. As DNA, the CDR3 is TGTGCCAGCAGCTTAGGTACAGGATTTGAAGCTTTCTTT.

J is TRBJ2-2 and V is TRBV14; 7 bases agree with TRBD1. Germline V gene data show CDR1 as SGHDN and CDR2 as FVKESK. The CDR3 is 17 amino acids. V lost 0 bases to trimming and J lost 0 bases; unmatched junction nucleotides: 4. CDR3 bases: TGTGCCAGCAGCCAAGAAACAGGGGCGTCGAACACCGGGGAGCTGTTTTTT. Amino acid sequence: CASSQETGASNTGELFF. The full variable domain, with the rest looked up from reference TRBV14 and TRBJ2-2, is EAGVTQFPSHSVIEKGQTVTLRCDPISGHDNLYWYRRVMGKEIKFLLHFVKESKQDESGMPNNRFLAERTGGTYSTLKVQPAELEDSGVYFCASSQETGASNTGELFFGEGSRLTVL.

The V gene is TRBV19, the J gene TRBJ1-3; D remains unclear. CDR3 size: 14 residues. The V and J ends lost 7 bases and 0 bases respectively, with 10 bases between them. Germline V lookup: CDR1 LNHDA, CDR2 SQIVND (reference sequence). The CDR3, as DNA: TGTGCCAGTATAGGGAGGTTCTCTGGAAACACCATATATTTT. Its protein product is CASIGRFSGNTIYF.

V gene TRBV6-5 combines with J gene TRBJ1-2; TRBD1 is a possible D gene (6 bases). CDR3 size: 14 residues. V lost 6 bases and J 2 bases, leaving 13 bases between the germline ends. CDR1 MNHEY and CDR2 SVGAGI come from the germline V gene. The CDR3 nucleotides read TGTGCCAGCAGCTCCTCCACAGGGAACTATGGCTACACCTTC. Its protein product is CASSSSTGNYGYTF.

This rearrangement joins TRBV4-1 to TRBJ1-1, with D unclear. Germline V gene sequence: CDR1 MGHRA, CDR2 YSYEKL. V was trimmed by 3 bases and J by 6 bases, leaving 14 bases between them. The CDR3 has 14 amino acids. CDR3 bases: TGCGCCAGCAGCCAGGATGAGGGCTTGGCTGAAGCTTTCTTT. Translated: CASSQDEGLAEAFF.